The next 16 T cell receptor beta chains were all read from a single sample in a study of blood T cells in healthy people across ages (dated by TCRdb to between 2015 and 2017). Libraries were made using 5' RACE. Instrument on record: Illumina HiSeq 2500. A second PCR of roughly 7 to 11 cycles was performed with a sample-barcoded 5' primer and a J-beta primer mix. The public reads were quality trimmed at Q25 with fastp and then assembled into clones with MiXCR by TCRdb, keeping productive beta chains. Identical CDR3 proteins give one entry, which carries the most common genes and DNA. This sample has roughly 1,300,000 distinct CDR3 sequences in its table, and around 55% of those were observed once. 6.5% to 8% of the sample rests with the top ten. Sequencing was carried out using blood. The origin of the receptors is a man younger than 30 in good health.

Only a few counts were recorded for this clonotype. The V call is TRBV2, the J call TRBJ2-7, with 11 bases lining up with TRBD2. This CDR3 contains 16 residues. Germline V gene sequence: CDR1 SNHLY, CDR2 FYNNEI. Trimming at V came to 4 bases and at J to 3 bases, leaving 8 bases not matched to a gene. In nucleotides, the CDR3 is TGTGCCAGCAGTGGGACTAGCGGGTACTCCTTCTACGAGCAGTACTTC. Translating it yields CASSGTSGYSFYEQYF.

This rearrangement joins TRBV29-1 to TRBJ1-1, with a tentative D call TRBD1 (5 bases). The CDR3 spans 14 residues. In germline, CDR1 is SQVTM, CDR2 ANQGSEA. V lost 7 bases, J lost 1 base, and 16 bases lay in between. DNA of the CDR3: TGCAGCGGGAATGTGGGGGAAAAGAACACTGAAGCTTTCTTT. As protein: CSGNVGEKNTEAFF. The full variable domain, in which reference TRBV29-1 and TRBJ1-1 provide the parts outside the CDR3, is SAVISQKPSRDICQRGTSLTIQCQVDSQVTMMFWYRQQPGQSLTLIATANQGSEATYESGFVIDKFPISRPNLTFSTLTVSNMSPEDSSIYLCSGNVGEKNTEAFFGQGTRLTVV.

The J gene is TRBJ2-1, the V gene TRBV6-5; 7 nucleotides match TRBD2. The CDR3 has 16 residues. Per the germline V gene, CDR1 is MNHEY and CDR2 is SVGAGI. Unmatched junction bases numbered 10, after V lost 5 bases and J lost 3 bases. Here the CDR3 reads CASSPSLAANYNEQFF. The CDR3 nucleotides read TGTGCCAGCAGTCCCTCCCTAGCGGCAAACTACAATGAGCAGTTCTTC.

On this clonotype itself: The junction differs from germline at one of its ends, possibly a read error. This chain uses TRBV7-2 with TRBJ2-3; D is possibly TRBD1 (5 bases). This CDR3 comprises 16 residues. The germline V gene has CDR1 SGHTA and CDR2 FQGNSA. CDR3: CASSLGVAPDTDTQYF. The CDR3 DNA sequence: TGTGCCAGCAGTTTAGGGGTGGCGCCTGACACAGATACGCAGTATTTT. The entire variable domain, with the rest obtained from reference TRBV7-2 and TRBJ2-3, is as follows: GAGVSQSPSNKVTEKGKDVELRCDPISGHTALYWYRQSLGQGLEFLIYFQGNSAPDKSGLPSDRFSAERTGGSVSTLTIQRTQQEDSAVYLCASSLGVAPDTDTQYFGPGTRLTVL.

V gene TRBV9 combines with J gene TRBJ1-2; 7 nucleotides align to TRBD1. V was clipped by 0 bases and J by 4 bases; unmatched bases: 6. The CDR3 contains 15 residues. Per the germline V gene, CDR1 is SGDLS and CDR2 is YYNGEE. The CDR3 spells CASSVVETGTYGYTF. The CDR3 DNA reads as TGTGCCAGCAGCGTAGTCGAGACAGGGACCTATGGCTACACCTTC.

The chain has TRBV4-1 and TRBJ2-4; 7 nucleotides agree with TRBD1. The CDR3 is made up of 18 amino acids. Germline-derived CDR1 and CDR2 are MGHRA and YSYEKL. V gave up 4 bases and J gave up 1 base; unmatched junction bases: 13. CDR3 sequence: CASSPFDRGRFAKNIQYF. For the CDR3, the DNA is TGCGCCAGCAGCCCTTTCGATAGGGGGCGGTTTGCCAAAAACATTCAGTACTTC.

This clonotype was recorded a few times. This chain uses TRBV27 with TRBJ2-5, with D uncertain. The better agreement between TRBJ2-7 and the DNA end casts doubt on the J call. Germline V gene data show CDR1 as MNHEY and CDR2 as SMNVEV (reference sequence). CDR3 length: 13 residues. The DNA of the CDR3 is TGTGCCAGCAGCCCTTTCTTCCCTTACGAGCAGTACTTC. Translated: CASSPFFPYEQYF.

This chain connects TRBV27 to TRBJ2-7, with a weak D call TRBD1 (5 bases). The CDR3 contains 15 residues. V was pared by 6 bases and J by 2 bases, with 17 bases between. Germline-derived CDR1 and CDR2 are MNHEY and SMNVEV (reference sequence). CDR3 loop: CASSFKLTATYEQYF. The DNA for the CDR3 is TGTGCCAGCAGCTTTAAACTGACAGCTACCTACGAGCAGTACTTC.

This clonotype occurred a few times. The CDR3 DNA follows: TGCGCCAGCAGCCAAGAATCAGGGGCGGGTCAGCCCCAGCATTTT. Its translation is CASSQESGAGQPQHF. J is TRBJ1-5 and V is TRBV4-1; D might be TRBD1 (6 bases). V was clipped by 0 bases and J by 6 bases, with 12 bases between them. The germline CDR1 and CDR2 sequences are MGHRA and YSYEKL. There are 15 residues in the CDR3.

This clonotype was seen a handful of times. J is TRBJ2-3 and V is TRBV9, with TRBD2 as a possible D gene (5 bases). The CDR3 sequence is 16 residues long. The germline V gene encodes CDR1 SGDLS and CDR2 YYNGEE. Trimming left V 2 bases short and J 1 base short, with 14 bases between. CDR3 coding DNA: TGTGCCAGCAGCGTTCTAAGCGGCCTCGGCACAGATACGCAGTATTTT. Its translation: CASSVLSGLGTDTQYF.

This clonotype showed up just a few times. CDR3 nucleotide sequence: TGTGCCATCAGTGAGAGGGACAGGGGGCCGGAGACCCAGTACTTC. The encoded protein is CAISERDRGPETQYF. The genes are TRBV10-3 and TRBJ2-5; 12 bases agree with TRBD1. Germline CDR1 and CDR2: ENHRY and SYGVKD. V was pared by 2 bases and J by 5 bases, with 3 bases of the junction left unmatched. The CDR3 loop spans 15 amino acids.

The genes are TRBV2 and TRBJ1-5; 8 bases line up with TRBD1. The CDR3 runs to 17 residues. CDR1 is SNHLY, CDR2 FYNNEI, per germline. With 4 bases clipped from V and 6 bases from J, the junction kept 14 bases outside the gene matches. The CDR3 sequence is CASSVLVGRGLSQPQHF. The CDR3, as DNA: TGTGCCAGCAGTGTATTGGTGGGCAGGGGGCTGAGTCAGCCCCAGCATTTT. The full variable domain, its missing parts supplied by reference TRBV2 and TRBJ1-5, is EPEVTQTPSHQVTQMGQEVILRCVPISNHLYFYWYRQILGQKVEFLVSFYNNEISEKSEIFDDQFSVERPDGSNFTLKIRSTKLEDSAMYFCASSVLVGRGLSQPQHFGDGTRLSIL.

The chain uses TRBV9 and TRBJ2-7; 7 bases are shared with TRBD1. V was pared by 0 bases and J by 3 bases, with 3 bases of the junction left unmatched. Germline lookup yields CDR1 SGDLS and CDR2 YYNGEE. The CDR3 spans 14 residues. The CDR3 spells CASSVEAGGYEQYF. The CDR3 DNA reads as TGTGCCAGCAGCGTAGAGGCAGGGGGCTACGAGCAGTACTTC.

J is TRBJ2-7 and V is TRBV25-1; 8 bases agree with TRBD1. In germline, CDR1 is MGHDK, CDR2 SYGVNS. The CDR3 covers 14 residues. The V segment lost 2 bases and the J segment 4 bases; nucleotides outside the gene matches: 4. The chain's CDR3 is CASSERDRNYEQYF. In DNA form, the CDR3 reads TGTGCCAGCAGTGAACGGGACAGGAATTACGAGCAGTACTTC.

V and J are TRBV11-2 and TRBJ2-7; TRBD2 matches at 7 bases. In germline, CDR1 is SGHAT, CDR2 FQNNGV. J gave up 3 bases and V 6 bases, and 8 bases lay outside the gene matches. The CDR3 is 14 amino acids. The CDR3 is CASRKLWEGYEQYF. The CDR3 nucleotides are TGTGCCAGCAGAAAACTGTGGGAGGGCTACGAGCAGTACTTC.

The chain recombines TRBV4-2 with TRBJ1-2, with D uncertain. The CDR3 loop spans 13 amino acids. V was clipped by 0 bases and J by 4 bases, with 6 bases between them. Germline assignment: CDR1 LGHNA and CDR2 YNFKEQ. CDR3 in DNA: TGTGCCAGCAGCCAAGAGACGGGCTATGGCTACACCTTC. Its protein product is CASSQETGYGYTF.